This is a list of T cell receptor beta chains from one sample in a study of blood T cell repertoires in COVID-19. The assay was immunoSEQ multiplex PCR, and TCRdb's table has in-frame clones only and misses some. The data hold approximately 250,000 clones, with approximately 85% observed a single time. Material for sequencing was peripheral blood. Receptors were obtained from an elderly woman with COVID-19, enrolled during active disease. Both conserved end residues are part of each CDR3. A D gene is named only where the DNA matches it firmly. The size entry is marked missing in some rows and otherwise reads once, few, many or a size class.

CDR3nt: TGTGCCAGCAGCGCACAGGGTCGGGGCAATCAGCCCCAGCATTTT
CDR3aa: CASSAQGRGNQPQHF
abundance: once
v_gene: TRBV21-1
j_gene: TRBJ1-5
d_gene: .

CDR3nt: TGCGCCAGCAGCTTGAGTGTGGGACTAGCGGCTTACAATGAGCAGTTCTTC
CDR3aa: CASSLSVGLAAYNEQFF
abundance: .
v_gene: TRBV5-1
j_gene: TRBJ2-1
d_gene: TRBD2

CDR3nt: TGTGCCAGCAGCCTGGCTGGGGGGTTAAGCACTGAAGCTTTCTTT
CDR3aa: CASSLAGGLSTEAFF
abundance: .
v_gene: TRBV2
j_gene: TRBJ1-1
d_gene: .

CDR3nt: TGTGCCAGTAGTACACAGGGTTTAAACACCGGGGAGCTGTTTTTT
CDR3aa: CASSTQGLNTGELFF
abundance: .
v_gene: TRBV19
j_gene: TRBJ2-2
d_gene: .

CDR3nt: TGTGCCAGCAGCTTAGACGGGACTTTTTACAATGAGCAGTTCTTC
CDR3aa: CASSLDGTFYNEQFF
abundance: .
v_gene: TRBV7-9
j_gene: TRBJ2-1
d_gene: .

CDR3nt: TGTGCCAGTAGTGCTTTCAGGGGTAGGGGAGACCAAGAGACCCAGTACTTC
CDR3aa: CASSAFRGRGDQETQYF
abundance: .
v_gene: TRBV19
j_gene: TRBJ2-5
d_gene: .

CDR3nt: TGTGCCAGCAGCTTAGGCCAGGGGGCCACTGAAGCTTTCTTT
CDR3aa: CASSLGQGATEAFF
abundance: .
v_gene: TRBV7-2
j_gene: TRBJ1-1
d_gene: TRBD1

CDR3nt: TGTGCCTGGAGCGCCGATGAGAACTATGGCTACACCTTC
CDR3aa: CAWSADENYGYTF
abundance: .
v_gene: TRBV30
j_gene: TRBJ1-2
d_gene: .

CDR3nt: TGTGCCAGCAGCCGTTATTCAGGGGGAGATCAGCCCCAGCATTTT
CDR3aa: CASSRYSGGDQPQHF
abundance: .
v_gene: TRBV7-2
j_gene: TRBJ1-5
d_gene: TRBD1

CDR3nt: TGCAGCGTTGATTCACAGGGGACAGATACGCAGTATTTT
CDR3aa: CSVDSQGTDTQYF
abundance: .
v_gene: TRBV29-1
j_gene: TRBJ2-3
d_gene: TRBD1

CDR3nt: TGCGCCAGCAGTCTCCTCCATGGACTATATAGCTATGGCTACACCTTC
CDR3aa: CASSLLHGLYSYGYTF
abundance: .
v_gene: TRBV4-1
j_gene: TRBJ1-2
d_gene: .

CDR3nt: TGTGCCAGCAGTTACTCTACAGAGGGGGCTGGAAACACCATATATTTT
CDR3aa: CASSYSTEGAGNTIYF
abundance: .
v_gene: TRBV6-6
j_gene: TRBJ1-3
d_gene: .

CDR3nt: TGTGCCAGCAGCCAAGATAGCTCGGGACAGGCCTATGGCTACACCTTC
CDR3aa: CASSQDSSGQAYGYTF
abundance: .
v_gene: TRBV4-2
j_gene: TRBJ1-2
d_gene: TRBD1

CDR3nt: TGTGCCAGCAGTGCCGACAGGGGGCTGGGTGGGCAGACCCAGTACTTC
CDR3aa: CASSADRGLGGQTQYF
abundance: .
v_gene: TRBV5-4
j_gene: TRBJ2-5
d_gene: TRBD1

CDR3nt: TGTGCCTGGAGTAAACAGGGTCTATACTATGGCTACACCTTC
CDR3aa: CAWSKQGLYYGYTF
abundance: .
v_gene: TRBV30
j_gene: TRBJ1-2
d_gene: .

CDR3nt: TGCGCCAGCAGCTTAGGGACAGGGGGAACGCTAGGCAATGAGCAGTTCTTC
CDR3aa: CASSLGTGGTLGNEQFF
abundance: few
v_gene: TRBV5-1
j_gene: TRBJ2-1
d_gene: TRBD1

CDR3nt: TGTGCCAGCAGCCCCCGGGACAGGCTTAACTATGGCTACACCTTC
CDR3aa: CASSPRDRLNYGYTF
abundance: .
v_gene: TRBV3-1/TRBV3-2
j_gene: TRBJ1-2
d_gene: TRBD1

CDR3nt: TGTGCCAGCAGCCGAACTGAATCTCGGACAGGGAAAGGCTACACCTTC
CDR3aa: CASSRTESRTGKGYTF
abundance: .
v_gene: TRBV5-4
j_gene: TRBJ1-2
d_gene: TRBD1

CDR3nt: TGTGCCAGCAGCTCGACAGGGCTGAATGAAAAACTGTTTTTT
CDR3aa: CASSSTGLNEKLFF
abundance: once
v_gene: TRBV28
j_gene: TRBJ1-4
d_gene: TRBD1

CDR3nt: TGTGCCAGCACCCTGGGGGGGACGGGGAACAATGAGCAGTTCTTC
CDR3aa: CASTLGGTGNNEQFF
abundance: .
v_gene: TRBV5-8
j_gene: TRBJ2-1
d_gene: TRBD2

CDR3nt: TGCGCCAGCAGTGTAGGAGGTGGACAGGGGAGCGACTATGGCTACACCTTC
CDR3aa: CASSVGGGQGSDYGYTF
abundance: .
v_gene: TRBV10-2
j_gene: TRBJ1-2
d_gene: TRBD1

CDR3nt: TGTGCCAGCTCAGGCAGGGGAGGGGATACGCAGTATTTT
CDR3aa: CASSGRGGDTQYF
abundance: .
v_gene: TRBV18
j_gene: TRBJ2-3
d_gene: .

CDR3nt: TGTGCCAGCAGCTGGGGGACAGTCACTGAAGCTTTCTTT
CDR3aa: CASSWGTVTEAFF
abundance: .
v_gene: TRBV5-5
j_gene: TRBJ1-1
d_gene: TRBD1

CDR3nt: TGTGCCAGCAAGGAGCAGGGACAGGGTATAATTGCCACTGAAGCTTTCTTT
CDR3aa: CASKEQGQGIIATEAFF
abundance: .
v_gene: TRBV11-2
j_gene: TRBJ1-1
d_gene: TRBD1

CDR3nt: TGTGCCAGCCCCCCATGGGGCGGGGGGTTCTTGAACACTGAAGCTTTCTTT
CDR3aa: CASPPWGGGFLNTEAFF
abundance: .
v_gene: TRBV28
j_gene: TRBJ1-1
d_gene: .

CDR3nt: TGTGCCAGTGCAGGGACAGGGGGAAACTATGGCTACACCTTC
CDR3aa: CASAGTGGNYGYTF
abundance: .
v_gene: TRBV18
j_gene: TRBJ1-2
d_gene: TRBD1

CDR3nt: TGTGCCAGCAGACTCCTCGGGACAGGGAACATGAACACTGAAGCTTTCTTT
CDR3aa: CASRLLGTGNMNTEAFF
abundance: .
v_gene: TRBV5-6
j_gene: TRBJ1-1
d_gene: TRBD1

CDR3nt: TGTGCCAGCAGCCCCGGACAGGGAGGGTATGGCTACACCTTC
CDR3aa: CASSPGQGGYGYTF
abundance: .
v_gene: TRBV11-2
j_gene: TRBJ1-2
d_gene: TRBD1

CDR3nt: TGTGCCAGCAGTTACCGTATGGGCCAAACTTGGGGCACAGATACGCAGTATTTT
CDR3aa: CASSYRMGQTWGTDTQYF
abundance: .
v_gene: TRBV6-2/TRBV6-3
j_gene: TRBJ2-3
d_gene: .

CDR3nt: TGCGCCAGCAGCTTGGAGGGGGCGGCCCAAGAGACCCAGTACTTC
CDR3aa: CASSLEGAAQETQYF
abundance: once
v_gene: TRBV5-1
j_gene: TRBJ2-5
d_gene: TRBD1

CDR3nt: TGTGCCAGCAGCTTAGTCGAGGGGGCGGCCAAAAACATTCAGTACTTC
CDR3aa: CASSLVEGAAKNIQYF
abundance: .
v_gene: TRBV7-2
j_gene: TRBJ2-4
d_gene: TRBD1

CDR3nt: TGCAGCGTTGTTGTCACCTCAAGCTCCGGACTAGCCAAAAACATTCAGTACTTC
CDR3aa: CSVVVTSSSGLAKNIQYF
abundance: .
v_gene: TRBV29-1
j_gene: TRBJ2-4
d_gene: .

CDR3nt: TGTGCCAGCAGCTCCCTTATAGACAGGGGGCGCGAAAAACTGTTTTTT
CDR3aa: CASSSLIDRGREKLFF
abundance: .
v_gene: TRBV7-9
j_gene: TRBJ1-4
d_gene: TRBD1

CDR3nt: TGCGCCAGCAGCTTGGTCTCAGGGAACTATGGCTACACCTTC
CDR3aa: CASSLVSGNYGYTF
abundance: .
v_gene: TRBV5-1
j_gene: TRBJ1-2
d_gene: .

CDR3nt: TGCGCCAGCAGCTTGACAGACGCCTATGGCTACACCTTC
CDR3aa: CASSLTDAYGYTF
abundance: .
v_gene: TRBV5-1
j_gene: TRBJ1-2
d_gene: .

CDR3nt: TGTGCCAGCAGCTATTCCCAGGGGGCCGATGGCTACACCTTC
CDR3aa: CASSYSQGADGYTF
abundance: .
v_gene: TRBV11-2
j_gene: TRBJ1-2
d_gene: TRBD1

CDR3nt: TGTGCCATCAGTGGGGGGGGCCGCACAGATACGCAGTATTTT
CDR3aa: CAISGGGRTDTQYF
abundance: .
v_gene: TRBV10-3
j_gene: TRBJ2-3
d_gene: .

CDR3nt: TGTGCCAGCTCACTCGACAGCGAACAGAGAGCTTTCTTT
CDR3aa: CASSLDSEQRAFF
abundance: .
v_gene: TRBV18
j_gene: TRBJ1-1
d_gene: .

CDR3nt: TGCGCCAGCAGCTTGTTGGACAGGGGTGGCGGGATATATGGCTACACCTTC
CDR3aa: CASSLLDRGGGIYGYTF
abundance: .
v_gene: TRBV5-1
j_gene: TRBJ1-2
d_gene: TRBD1

CDR3nt: TGTGCCAGCAACATCGCCGAAAAACTGTTTTTT
CDR3aa: CASNIAEKLFF
abundance: .
v_gene: TRBV2
j_gene: TRBJ1-4
d_gene: .

CDR3nt: TGTGCCAGCAGATCCGATCAGCCCCAGCATTTT
CDR3aa: CASRSDQPQHF
abundance: .
v_gene: TRBV28
j_gene: TRBJ1-5
d_gene: .

CDR3nt: TGTGCCAGCAGCTTATATGACGAGCAGTACTTC
CDR3aa: CASSLYDEQYF
abundance: .
v_gene: TRBV7-9
j_gene: TRBJ2-7
d_gene: .

CDR3nt: TGTGCCAGCAGTTACCCCAACACACAACCTGAAGCTTTCTTT
CDR3aa: CASSYPNTQPEAFF
abundance: .
v_gene: TRBV6-7
j_gene: TRBJ1-1
d_gene: .

CDR3nt: TGTGCCAGCAGTTCGCAGGGTGCGTACACTGAAGCTTTCTTT
CDR3aa: CASSSQGAYTEAFF
abundance: .
v_gene: TRBV3-1/TRBV3-2
j_gene: TRBJ1-1
d_gene: .

CDR3nt: TGTGCCAGCAGTCACAGGGACCTTACGAATGAAAAACTGTTTTTT
CDR3aa: CASSHRDLTNEKLFF
abundance: .
v_gene: TRBV6-6
j_gene: TRBJ1-4
d_gene: .

CDR3nt: TGCGCCAGCAGCACCTCTCCAGGGGGCGCAGACACCGGGGAGCTGTTTTTT
CDR3aa: CASSTSPGGADTGELFF
abundance: .
v_gene: TRBV5-1
j_gene: TRBJ2-2
d_gene: TRBD1

CDR3nt: TGTGCCAGTAGTAGTACCAGGGTCACTGAAGCTTTCTTT
CDR3aa: CASSSTRVTEAFF
abundance: few
v_gene: TRBV19
j_gene: TRBJ1-1
d_gene: .

CDR3nt: TGCAGCGTGGCGACAGGGGAACGAAGTTCACCCCTCCACTTT
CDR3aa: CSVATGERSSPLHF
abundance: .
v_gene: TRBV29-1
j_gene: TRBJ1-6
d_gene: TRBD1

CDR3nt: TGTGCCAGCAGCCCCCTCCCTACTAGCGGAGATACGCAGTATTTT
CDR3aa: CASSPLPTSGDTQYF
abundance: .
v_gene: TRBV9
j_gene: TRBJ2-3
d_gene: TRBD2

CDR3nt: TGCAGCGCCTCGCCGGGGGGGTACAATGAGCAGTTCTTC
CDR3aa: CSASPGGYNEQFF
abundance: once
v_gene: TRBV29-1
j_gene: TRBJ2-1
d_gene: TRBD2

CDR3nt: TGTGCCAGCAGCGTAGGGCCCACAGGGATAGGAAACACCATATATTTT
CDR3aa: CASSVGPTGIGNTIYF
abundance: .
v_gene: TRBV9
j_gene: TRBJ1-3
d_gene: .

CDR3nt: TGTGCCAGCAGTGACACTGCCGGGGATTCACCCCTCCACTTT
CDR3aa: CASSDTAGDSPLHF
abundance: .
v_gene: TRBV6-4
j_gene: TRBJ1-6
d_gene: .

CDR3nt: TGCAGCGTTTGGGTACAGGGTTTCGGGACCCAGTACTTC
CDR3aa: CSVWVQGFGTQYF
abundance: .
v_gene: TRBV29-1
j_gene: TRBJ2-5
d_gene: .

CDR3nt: TGTGCCAGCAGGGCACAAGTCGTCACCGGGGAGCTGTTTTTT
CDR3aa: CASRAQVVTGELFF
abundance: .
v_gene: TRBV9
j_gene: TRBJ2-2
d_gene: .

CDR3nt: TGCAGTGCCCGGGGTGGGCACACCATATATTTT
CDR3aa: CSARGGHTIYF
abundance: .
v_gene: TRBV20-1
j_gene: TRBJ1-3
d_gene: .

CDR3nt: TGTGCCAGTTCAGGGGGAGGACAAAAACTGTTTTTT
CDR3aa: CASSGGGQKLFF
abundance: .
v_gene: TRBV19
j_gene: TRBJ1-4
d_gene: TRBD1

CDR3nt: TGTGCCGGTAGTATAGAAGCGGGGGGGCCCAATGAGCAGTTCTTC
CDR3aa: CAGSIEAGGPNEQFF
abundance: .
v_gene: TRBV19
j_gene: TRBJ2-1
d_gene: TRBD2

CDR3nt: TGTGCCAGCAGCCCTAGCGGGGGGCTCCAAGAGACCCAGTACTTC
CDR3aa: CASSPSGGLQETQYF
abundance: .
v_gene: TRBV7-9
j_gene: TRBJ2-5
d_gene: TRBD2